This T cell receptor (beta chain) was sequenced in a study of response to subunit inactivated influenza vaccine. The study's findings and limits: That few new T cells are recruited by each seasonal influenza vaccination was the authors' suggestion.

For this clonotype: The antigen is undetermined.

TCRdb re-analysed the RT-PCR reads in MiXCR, keeping a single row per CDR3 protein. The sample lists 800,000 to 1,000,000 distinct CDR3 sequences; about 20% were seen once. The V gene end was trimmed by 2 bases and the J gene end by 4 bases; junction bases not matched to a gene: 13. CDR3 length equals 17 residues. Germline CDR1 and CDR2: SGHVS and FQNEAQ. V usage is TRBV7-8 and J usage is TRBJ1-2; 7 bases are shared with TRBD1. The sequences come from PBMCs from blood, collected more than 4 days after vaccination. This TCR came from a man between 45 and 60 years old who received an inactivated influenza vaccine. The CDR3 DNA is TGTGCCAGCAGCTTAAACCTTGACTTGGGACAGCTCTATGGCTACACCTTC. Translated: CASSLNLDLGQLYGYTF. Full variable domain (rest looked up from reference TRBV7-8 and TRBJ1-2): GAGVSQSPRYKVAKRGQDVALRCDPISGHVSLFWYQQALGQGPEFLTYFQNEAQLDKSGLPSDRFFAERPEGSVSTLKIQRTQQEDSAVYLCASSLNLDLGQLYGYTFGSGTRLTVV.